One and the same sample provided the 7 T cell receptor beta chains below, sequenced in a study of shared clonotypes between healthy human individuals (dated by TCRdb to 2018 to 2020). Library preparation was by the immunoSEQ multiplex PCR assay. The table was pulled from immuneACCESS by TCRdb, which kept in-frame rearrangements only. Such tables lose some clones; where checked, under half of the loss comes from unresolved V genes, and the rest has no known cause. The sample yields around 580,000 clones; roughly 98% were counted once. The top ten constitute 0.25% to 0.35% of the sample. For the CD8 naive samples, CD45RO-negative cells were positively selected for CCR7, yielding a CD45RA+CCR7+ population from which TemRA cells were excluded. Sequencing was done on a sample of naive CD8+ T cells sorted from blood. The intended sense of this specimen's cell subset or site label: CD45RA+CCR7+. The source is a man aged 25 to 45 in good health.

The V call is TRBV2, the J call TRBJ1-2, with 8 bases matching TRBD1. J gave up 4 bases and V 6 bases, and 4 bases lay outside the gene matches. This CDR3 spans 13 amino acids. Germline CDR1 is SNHLY and CDR2 is FYNNEI. The CDR3 protein is CASSDRGPYGYTF. Written as DNA, the CDR3 is TGTGCCAGCAGCGACAGGGGCCCCTATGGCTACACCTTC.

The chain uses TRBV25-1 and TRBJ1-1, with a possible D match to TRBD1 (5 bases). Germline assignment: CDR1 MGHDK and CDR2 SYGVNS. With 4 bases removed from V and 0 bases from J, the gap between germline ends came to 12 bases. The CDR3 consists of 15 residues. CDR3 protein: CASSAWGTLNTEAFF. The DNA of the CDR3 is TGTGCCAGCAGTGCCTGGGGGACGTTGAACACTGAAGCTTTCTTT.

V is TRBV29-1 and J is TRBJ1-2, with 8 positions matching TRBD1. The V segment lost 1 base and the J segment 7 bases; nucleotides outside the gene matches: 5. The length of the CDR3 is 13 residues. The germline V gene has CDR1 SQVTM and CDR2 ANQGSEA. The CDR3 sequence is CSVEVQGVGGYTF. CDR3 coding DNA: TGCAGCGTTGAAGTACAGGGGGTAGGTGGCTACACCTTC.

J is TRBJ2-2 and V is TRBV4-1; D possibly corresponds to TRBD1 (5 bases). With 7 bases removed from V and 1 base from J, the gap between germline ends came to 10 bases. The CDR3 sequence is 14 residues long. The germline gives CDR1 MGHRA, CDR2 YSYEKL. Here the CDR3 reads CASNAGLNTGELFF. The CDR3 nucleotides are TGCGCCAGCAATGCAGGGCTGAACACCGGGGAGCTGTTTTTT.

The rearrangement joins TRBV7-9 to TRBJ1-1; TRBD1 aligns across 8 bases. Trimming at V came to 1 base and at J to 1 base, leaving 8 bases not matched to a gene. The V gene's germline CDR1 is SEHNR and CDR2 FQNEAQ (reference sequence). There are 17 residues in the CDR3. CDR3 region: CASSLGPGTGANTEAFF. The CDR3 DNA sequence: TGTGCCAGCAGCTTAGGTCCCGGGACAGGAGCGAACACTGAAGCTTTCTTT. The variable domain in full, with the rest retrieved from reference TRBV7-9 and TRBJ1-1, is DTGVSQNPRHKITKRGQNVTFRCDPISEHNRLYWYRQTLGQGPEFLTYFQNEAQLEKSRLLSDRFSAERPKGSFSTLEIQRTEQGDSAMYLCASSLGPGTGANTEAFFGQGTRLTVV.

The V and J genes are TRBV14 and TRBJ2-7; D not certain. V lost 1 base and J lost 4, with 17 bases in between. Germline values: CDR1 SGHDN, CDR2 FVKESK. The CDR3 has 16 amino acids. DNA of the CDR3: TGTGCCAGCAGCCAAGGGCAAGGATACTCACTTTACGAGCAGTACTTC. This translates into CASSQGQGYSLYEQYF.

The chain combines TRBV4-3 with TRBJ2-2, with D uncertain. The CDR3 runs to 17 residues. V lost 3 bases and J 2 bases, leaving 16 bases between the germline ends. CDR1 and CDR2 from the germline V gene are LGHNA and YSLEER. This CDR3 is CASSHQVFPQNTGELFF. DNA for the CDR3: TGCGCCAGCAGCCACCAAGTCTTCCCCCAAAACACCGGGGAGCTGTTTTTT.